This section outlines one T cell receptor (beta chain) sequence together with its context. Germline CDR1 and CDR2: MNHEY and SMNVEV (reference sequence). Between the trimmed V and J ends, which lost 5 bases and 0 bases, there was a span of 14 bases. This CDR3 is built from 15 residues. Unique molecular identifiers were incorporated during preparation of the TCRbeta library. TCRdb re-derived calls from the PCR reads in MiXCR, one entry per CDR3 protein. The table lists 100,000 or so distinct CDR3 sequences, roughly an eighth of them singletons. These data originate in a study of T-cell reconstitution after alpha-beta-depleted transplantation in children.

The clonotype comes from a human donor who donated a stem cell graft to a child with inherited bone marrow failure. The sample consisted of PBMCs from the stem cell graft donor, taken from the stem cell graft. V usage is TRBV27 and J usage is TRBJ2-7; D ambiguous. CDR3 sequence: CASSPMTPVSYEQYF. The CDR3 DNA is TGTGCCAGCAGTCCAATGACACCGGTCTCCTACGAGCAGTACTTC.